Each of the 32 T cell receptor beta chains below was sequenced from the same sample in a study of T cells in Graves' hyperthyroidism and ophthalmopathy. RNA transcripts yielded amplified TCR beta CDR3 regions. During a first-round RT-PCR of the TCR CDR3, the HTBI primer set was used. Each CDR3 protein is one row after TCRdb ran MiXCR on the multiplex PCR reads. Here the sample spans roughly 420,000 distinct CDR3 sequences, around a sixth being singletons. Sequencing was done on a sample of blood. All receptors come from a woman aged 18-29 years with Graves' hyperthyroidism.

This clonotype showed up just a few times. This chain links TRBV19 with TRBJ2-7, with 9 bases that match TRBD2. There are 14 residues in the CDR3. V gave up 5 bases and J gave up 6 bases; unmatched junction bases: 8. Germline CDR1 is LNHDA and CDR2 is SQIVND (reference sequence). The CDR3: CASSSGLAAAEQYF. CDR3 DNA: TGTGCCAGTAGTTCGGGACTAGCCGCAGCCGAGCAGTACTTC.

This clonotype was observed a handful of times. The chain employs TRBV19 and TRBJ1-2; D might be TRBD1 (6 bases). There are 14 residues in the CDR3. Trimming removed 5 bases from V and 6 bases from J, with 16 bases in between. Germline CDR1 LNHDA, CDR2 SQIVND (reference sequence). For the CDR3, the DNA is TGTGCCAGTAGTCCCGGACAGCACTGGGATGGCTACACCTTC. Its protein is CASSPGQHWDGYTF. Combining the CDR3 with reference TRBV19 and TRBJ1-2 gives the whole variable domain DGGITQSPKYLFRKEGQNVTLSCEQNLNHDAMYWYRQDPGQGLRLIYYSQIVNDFQKGDIAEGYSVSREKKESFPLTVTSAQKNPTAFYLCASSPGQHWDGYTFGSGTRLTVV.

The chain has TRBV14 and TRBJ2-7; TRBD2 matches 12 bases. J was trimmed by 5 bases and V by 3 bases; bases with no gene match: 8. This CDR3 has 16 amino acids. Germline CDR1 and CDR2: SGHDN and FVKESK. The CDR3 coding sequence is TGTGCCAGCAGCCAGCCCACTAGCGGGAGGAGCCACGAGCAGTACTTC. As protein: CASSQPTSGRSHEQYF.

This clonotype was seen many times. The chain combines TRBV6-1 with TRBJ2-3, with a tentative D call TRBD2 (6 bases). V was clipped by 5 bases and J by 2 bases, with 8 bases between them. CDR1 and CDR2 from the germline V gene are MNHNS and SASEGT. The CDR3 is 13 residues long. This CDR3 reads CASSRDFTDTQYF. CDR3 coding DNA: TGTGCCAGCAGTAGGGACTTCACAGATACGCAGTATTTT.

The CDR3 region is CSARGTAQYF. The CDR3 DNA is TGCAGTGCTAGAGGGACAGCGCAGTATTTT. V and J are TRBV20-1 and TRBJ2-3; a weak D match, TRBD1 (6 bases). Germline lookup yields CDR1 DFQATT and CDR2 SNEGSKA (reference sequence). Trimming removed 1 base from V and 10 bases from J, with 6 bases in between. This CDR3 comprises 10 residues.

This clonotype was found many times. The rearrangement links TRBV2 to TRBJ2-7, with D possibly being TRBD1 (6 bases). Germline V gives CDR1 SNHLY, CDR2 FYNNEI. V was clipped by 5 bases and J by 5 bases, with 13 bases between them. The CDR3 loop spans 13 amino acids. The CDR3 region is CASSPSRGHEQYF. Written as DNA, the CDR3 is TGTGCCAGCAGTCCCTCCAGGGGCCACGAGCAGTACTTC.

The chain links TRBV7-9 to TRBJ1-2; D unresolved. Trimming pared 5 bases from V and 4 bases from J, leaving 17 bases between. The CDR3 consists of 15 residues. Germline values: CDR1 SEHNR, CDR2 FQNEAQ (reference sequence). DNA for the CDR3: TGTGCCAGCAGCACGGAAGGGCGATGGGTCTATGGCTACACCTTC. This gives the protein CASSTEGRWVYGYTF.

This clonotype was counted only a few times. The V and J genes are TRBV9 and TRBJ2-1; D gene ambiguous. V was clipped by 3 bases and J by 5 bases, with 9 bases between them. Germline CDR1 is SGDLS and CDR2 is YYNGEE. This CDR3 contains 13 residues. CDR3 amino acids: CASSADWDNEQFF. The CDR3 nucleotides read TGTGCCAGCAGCGCGGATTGGGACAATGAGCAGTTCTTC. Based on the CDR3 plus reference TRBV9 and TRBJ2-1, the full variable domain is DSGVTQTPKHLITATGQRVTLRCSPRSGDLSVYWYQQSLDQGLQFLIQYYNGEERAKGNILERFSAQQFPDLHSELNLSSLELGDSALYFCASSADWDNEQFFGPGTRLTVL.

Concerning this clonotype itself: A much bigger clone sits one base away, suggesting this may be a read error. This sequence joins TRBV7-2 and TRBJ1-5; possible D gene TRBD1, 5 bases. V lost 3 bases, J lost 1 base, and 10 bases lay in between. The CDR3 loop spans 15 amino acids. CDR1 is SGHTA, CDR2 FQGNSA, per germline. The CDR3 here is CASSFKGESNQPQHF. CDR3 nucleotides: TGTGCCAGCAGCTTCAAAGGGGAGAGCAATCAGCCCCAGCATTTT.

This clonotype was observed at least ten times. The V call is TRBV2, the J call TRBJ2-1; 12 bases line up with TRBD2. CDR3 length: 16 residues. CDR1 is SNHLY, CDR2 FYNNEI, per germline. Trimming at V came to 6 bases and at J to 6 bases, leaving 9 bases not matched to a gene. The CDR3 region is CASRDLAGGQGNEQFF. CDR3 bases: TGTGCCAGCAGGGACCTAGCGGGAGGGCAAGGCAATGAGCAGTTCTTC.

The sample holds many counts of this clonotype. V gene TRBV10-3 combines with J gene TRBJ2-2, with D perhaps TRBD1 (7 bases). Germline-derived CDR1 and CDR2 are ENHRY and SYGVKD. The CDR3 length is 14 residues. V dropped 8 bases and J dropped 4 bases, with 14 bases sitting between them. The CDR3: CAIAQGGSTGELFF. CDR3 DNA: TGTGCCATCGCGCAGGGGGGAAGCACCGGGGAGCTGTTTTTT.

Notes on this clonotype: Relative to the germline gene, one junction end is altered; a read error may explain this. V gene TRBV18 combines with J gene TRBJ2-7; D might be TRBD2 (6 bases). The germline CDR1 and CDR2 sequences are KGHSH and LQKENI. CDR3 length equals 15 residues. CDR3 region: CTSSPTGVFAYEQYF. The CDR3 DNA sequence: TGTACCAGCTCACCAACGGGGGTTTTCGCGTACGAGCAGTACTTC. Full variable domain (outside the CDR3, taken from reference TRBV18 and TRBJ2-7): NAGVMQNPRHLVRRRGQEARLRCSPMKGHSHVYWYRQLPEEGLKFMVYLQKENIIDESGMPKERFSAEFPKEGPSILRIQQVVRGDSAAYFCTSSPTGVFAYEQYFGPGTRLTVT.

This clonotype was recorded many times. The chain is built from TRBV5-6 and TRBJ1-1; 8 bases align to TRBD1. The length of the CDR3 is 15 residues. Germline CDR1 and CDR2: SGHDT and YYEEEE. Trimming took 0 bases from V and 0 from J; bases not matched to a gene: 1. This chain's CDR3 is CASSLGTGLNTEAFF. For the CDR3, the DNA is TGTGCCAGCAGCTTGGGGACAGGGTTGAACACTGAAGCTTTCTTT.

The sample holds a few counts of this clonotype. The chain carries TRBV27 and TRBJ2-3, with 10 bases fitting TRBD2. The V gene's germline CDR1 is MNHEY and CDR2 SMNVEV (reference sequence). V lost 6 bases, J lost 2 bases, and 11 bases stayed unmatched. The CDR3 is 17 amino acids. CDR3 DNA sequence: TGTGCCAGCAGCCCCAGGAGACTAGCGGGTATCACAGATACGCAGTATTTT. Its protein product is CASSPRRLAGITDTQYF.

This clonotype was seen many times. This chain links TRBV20-1 with TRBJ2-7, with 9 bases aligning to TRBD2. The junction had 6 bases not matched to a gene; V was cut back by 0 bases and J by 3 bases. Germline CDR1 is DFQATT and CDR2 is SNEGSKA (reference sequence). This CDR3 contains 15 residues. The CDR3 loop reads CSARDPKREDYEQYF. CDR3 DNA: TGCAGTGCTAGAGATCCGAAGCGGGAGGACTACGAGCAGTACTTC.

V is TRBV11-2 and J is TRBJ2-5, with 9 bases fitting TRBD1. CDR3 length: 15 amino acids. Trimming cost V 5 bases and J 5 bases; bases outside gene matches: 9. Looked up from germline, CDR1 is SGHAT and CDR2 is FQNNGV. This CDR3 reads CASSVQGASGETQYF. CDR3 in DNA: TGTGCCAGCAGCGTACAGGGGGCGTCTGGGGAGACCCAGTACTTC. The full variable domain, in which reference TRBV11-2 and TRBJ2-5 provide the parts outside the CDR3, is EAGVAQSPRYKIIEKRQSVAFWCNPISGHATLYWYQQILGQGPKLLIQFQNNGVVDDSQLPKDRFSAERLKGVDSTLKIQPAKLEDSAVYLCASSVQGASGETQYFGPGTRLLVL.

Of note for this clonotype: A much larger clone differs by one base, so this may be a read error. The J gene is TRBJ2-7, the V gene TRBV13, with 12 nucleotides matching TRBD2. Trimming cost V 5 bases and J 7 bases; bases outside gene matches: 15. The CDR3 loop spans 17 amino acids. The germline gives CDR1 PRHDT, CDR2 FYEKMQ (reference sequence). The CDR3 DNA reads as TGTGCCAGCAGCCTCCCACTAGCGGGAGGAGGTCGCGGAGAGCAGTACTTC. Protein: CASSLPLAGGGRGEQYF. The full variable domain, with the rest looked up from reference TRBV13 and TRBJ2-7, is AAGVIQSPRHLIKEKRETATLKCYPIPRHDTVYWYQQGPGQDPQFLISFYEKMQSDKGSIPDRFSAQQFSDYHSELNMSSLELGDSALYFCASSLPLAGGGRGEQYFGPGTRLTVT.

This chain joins TRBV15 and TRBJ1-2; maybe TRBD1 (6 bases). The V gene's germline CDR1 is LNHNV and CDR2 YYDKDF (reference sequence). Trimming shortened V by 1 base and J by 4 bases, and 13 bases separated the two germline ends. This CDR3 is built from 15 residues. The CDR3 DNA reads TGTGCCACCAGCAGAGGACAACCAGGGGTCTATGGCTACACCTTC. Protein sequence: CATSRGQPGVYGYTF.

Ten or more counts support this clonotype. V usage is TRBV13 and J usage is TRBJ2-4; 9 bases align to TRBD1. Germline CDR1 and CDR2: PRHDT and FYEKMQ (reference sequence). This CDR3 comprises 16 residues. V lost 0 bases to trimming and J lost 4 bases; unmatched junction nucleotides: 4. DNA for the CDR3: TGTGCCAGCAGCTTAGGTGACAGGGGGGCAAAAAACATTCAGTACTTC. Protein: CASSLGDRGAKNIQYF.

This clonotype was recorded many times. The chain couples TRBV5-1 to TRBJ2-3, with 9 positions matching TRBD1. The CDR3 has 16 amino acids. Germline assignment: CDR1 SGHRS and CDR2 YFSETQ. The J segment lost 2 bases and the V segment lost 4 bases, leaving 8 bases of the junction unmatched. The CDR3 coding sequence is TGCGCCAGCAGCCTCCGGGACAGGGTTCTCACAGATACGCAGTATTTT. Its translation: CASSLRDRVLTDTQYF.

Only one count was recorded for this clonotype. Since a much larger clone is just one base distant, this may be a read error. CDR3 sequence (DNA): TGTGCCAGCAGCCCGCGAGGGGCATACAATGATCAGTTCTTC. It codes for CASSPRGAYNDQFF. The rearrangement links TRBV3-1 to TRBJ2-1; D tentatively fits TRBD1 or TRBD2 (5 bases each). The CDR3 length is 14 residues. Germline values: CDR1 LGHDT, CDR2 YNNKEL (reference sequence).

This clonotype occurred many times. This chain joins TRBV5-1 and TRBJ2-7; tentative D call: TRBD1 (5 bases). The V gene lost 0 bases and the J gene lost 2 bases, with 9 bases spanning the gap. The germline V gene has CDR1 SGHRS and CDR2 YFSETQ. This CDR3 comprises 14 residues. The CDR3 sequence is CASSLVGLAYEQYF. In DNA, the CDR3 is TGCGCCAGCAGCTTGGTGGGGCTAGCCTACGAGCAGTACTTC.

This clonotype was counted ten times or more. The chain employs TRBV7-8 and TRBJ1-6; 12 bases line up with TRBD1. Unmatched junction bases numbered 10, after V lost 1 base and J lost 6 bases. The CDR3 spans 19 residues. Germline CDR1 reads SGHVS; CDR2 reads FQNEAQ. The CDR3 DNA follows: TGTGCCAGCAGCTTAGGGGCTGGGGACAGGGGGCTATCTAATTCACCCCTCCACTTT. Residues: CASSLGAGDRGLSNSPLHF.

There are many counts of this clonotype. The chain has TRBV5-1 and TRBJ1-5; D might be TRBD1 (6 bases). Trimming pared 4 bases from V and 2 bases from J, leaving 7 bases between. The germline V gene has CDR1 SGHRS and CDR2 YFSETQ. The CDR3 extends over 13 amino acids. CDR3 sequence: CASSHRGNQPQHF. CDR3 DNA sequence: TGCGCCAGCAGCCACAGGGGCAATCAGCCCCAGCATTTT.

This clonotype was detected many times. Here the CDR3 DNA reads TGCGCCAGCAGTGATTCCCTCGGGAAGACCCAGTACTTC. This sequence encodes CASSDSLGKTQYF. The chain recombines TRBV10-1 with TRBJ2-5, with D tentatively TRBD2 (5 bases). The CDR3 extends over 13 amino acids. Trimming took 3 bases from V and 6 from J, leaving 11 bases between them. Germline CDR1 and CDR2: WNHNN and SYGVQD (reference sequence).

The table lists this clonotype with a few counts. The chain uses TRBV6-5 and TRBJ2-7; 8 nucleotides match TRBD1. V shed 0 bases and J 0 bases; nucleotides not matched to a gene: 4. Germline V gene lookup returns CDR1 MNHEY and CDR2 SVGAGI. The CDR3 runs 16 residues. The CDR3: CASSYSGRGHSYEQYF. CDR3 sequence (DNA): TGTGCCAGCAGTTACTCAGGCAGGGGGCACTCCTACGAGCAGTACTTC.

In this sample, this clonotype turned up many times. This chain links TRBV12-3 or TRBV12-4 with TRBJ2-3; 7 bases are a match to TRBD1. The CDR3 is 15 residues long. V shed 9 bases, J shed 4 bases, and the junction held 13 bases outside the gene matches. This chain's CDR3 is CASTPRQGRADTQYF. DNA of the CDR3: TGTGCCAGTACCCCCCGACAGGGACGGGCAGATACGCAGTATTTT.

V and J are TRBV7-2 and TRBJ1-5, with a possible D match to TRBD1 (6 bases). This CDR3 contains 16 residues. V lost 6 bases and J lost 0, with 15 bases in between. Germline V gives CDR1 SGHTA, CDR2 FQGNSA. CDR3 region: CASRPTGTLSNQPQHF. CDR3 nucleotide sequence: TGTGCCAGCAGACCCACCGGGACACTTAGCAATCAGCCCCAGCATTTT.

The chain combines TRBV7-2 with TRBJ2-7; TRBD2 agrees at 9 bases. Trimming removed 5 bases from V and 5 bases from J; junction bases left unmatched: 10. Germline V gene data show CDR1 as SGHTA and CDR2 as FQGNSA. The CDR3 sequence is 15 residues long. The CDR3 DNA sequence: TGTGCCAGCAGCCTATGGCGGGGGGGCCCCAACGAGCAGTACTTC. Its translation: CASSLWRGGPNEQYF.

This clonotype appeared many times. J is TRBJ2-2 and V is TRBV6-2 or TRBV6-3; TRBD2 might be the D (6 bases). CDR3 size: 15 residues. V was pared by 5 bases and J by 2 bases, with 12 bases between. Germline V gene lookup returns CDR1 MNHEY and CDR2 SVGEGT. Here the CDR3 reads CASSAGGTNTGELFF. CDR3 nucleotides: TGTGCCAGCAGTGCTGGGGGGACTAACACCGGGGAGCTGTTTTTT.

The rearrangement uses TRBV5-5 and TRBJ2-3, with D possibly TRBD1 on 6 matching bases. This CDR3 region has 13 residues. The germline V gene has CDR1 SGHKS and CDR2 YYEKEE (reference sequence). With 3 bases removed from V and 5 bases from J, the gap between germline ends came to 10 bases. CDR3 region: CASSSAGVDTQYF. The CDR3 bases are TGTGCCAGCAGCTCCGCAGGGGTAGATACGCAGTATTTT.

The chain recombines TRBV7-2 with TRBJ2-1, with a weak D call TRBD1 (5 bases). The germline V and J ends were trimmed by 3 bases and 4 bases, with 16 bases remaining between them. Germline lookup yields CDR1 SGHTA and CDR2 FQGNSA. This CDR3 has 16 amino acids. The CDR3 reads CASSLGQGSLYNEQFF. The CDR3 DNA reads TGTGCCAGCAGCTTGGGTCAGGGTTCCCTATACAATGAGCAGTTCTTC.